The text below deals with one TCR beta chain. Its cognate antigen is unknown. The germline V gene encodes CDR1 SGHRS and CDR2 YFSETQ. Trimming removed 3 bases from V and 2 bases from J, with 12 bases in between. The CDR3 is 15 amino acids. This entry comes from a study of cytomegalovirus exposure and HLA in healthy donors. 60 Vbeta and 13 Jbeta primers were used in PCR. Using immunoSEQ multiplex PCR, the repertoire was profiled, and TCRdb retains in-frame clones only, with some absent. Of about 240,000 clones in the sample, about 81% were seen once. Study-level results: The study found most TCR sequences rare, yet found some public TCRs in many donors.

The sequence was obtained from a woman aged 60-70 years in good health and CMV-seropositive. V is TRBV5-1 and J is TRBJ2-1, with D maybe TRBD2 (6 bases). What was sequenced was PBMCs. DNA of the CDR3: TGCGCCAGCAGCTCCTGGCGGGAAGCCTACAATGAGCAGTTCTTC. It yields the protein CASSSWREAYNEQFF.